The 4 T cell receptor beta chains listed next were all sequenced from one sample in a study of blood T cell repertoires in COVID-19. Sequencing was performed with immunoSEQ multiplex PCR; in TCRdb, only in-frame clones are kept and a portion is missing. Of over 55,000 clones in the sample, about 80% were seen once. Sequenced input: peripheral blood. Source of these receptors: a woman in her seventies with acute or convalescent COVID-19.

The chain combines TRBV18 with TRBJ1-4; D is unresolved. Germline V CDR1 and CDR2: KGHSH, LQKENI. This CDR3 contains 12 residues. Trimming took 6 bases from V and 7 from J, leaving 9 bases between them. In DNA form, the CDR3 reads TGTGCCAGCTCCGTGCCCGGTGAAAAACTGTTTTTT. Its translation is CASSVPGEKLFF. Filled out from reference TRBV18 and TRBJ1-4, the complete variable domain reads NAGVMQNPRHLVRRRGQEARLRCSPMKGHSHVYWYRQLPEEGLKFMVYLQKENIIDESGMPKERFSAEFPKEGPSILRIQQVVRGDSAAYFCASSVPGEKLFFGSGTQLSVL.

The V gene is TRBV7-9, the J gene TRBJ1-2, with 9 bases that match TRBD1. V dropped 5 bases and J dropped 2; count of bases not matched to a gene: 12. CDR1 and CDR2 from the germline V gene are SEHNR and FQNEAQ (reference sequence). CDR3 length: 17 amino acids. CDR3 sequence (DNA): TGTGCCAGCAGCCCGTACACCGGGACAGGGACCAACTATGGCTACACCTTC. Protein sequence: CASSPYTGTGTNYGYTF. The full variable domain, completed using reference TRBV7-9 and TRBJ1-2, is DTGVSQNPRHKITKRGQNVTFRCDPISEHNRLYWYRQTLGQGPEFLTYFQNEAQLEKSRLLSDRFSAERPKGSFSTLEIQRTEQGDSAMYLCASSPYTGTGTNYGYTFGSGTRLTVV.

V and J are TRBV20-1 and TRBJ2-7; no clear D gene. The CDR3 runs to 11 residues. Germline V gene data show CDR1 as DFQATT and CDR2 as SNEGSKA (reference sequence). V dropped 0 bases and J dropped 7 bases, with 7 bases sitting between them. CDR3 loop: CSARDEEEQYF. The CDR3 DNA follows: TGCAGTGCTAGAGATGAGGAAGAGCAGTACTTC.

This chain joins TRBV10-1 and TRBJ2-2, with D maybe TRBD2 (6 bases). V was cut by 5 bases and J by 6 bases, with 7 bases left in between. The germline V gene has CDR1 WNHNN and CDR2 SYGVQD (reference sequence). This CDR3 is 12 amino acids long. CDR3 residues: CASSTGAGELFF. The CDR3 DNA reads TGCGCCAGCAGTACGGGGGCCGGGGAGCTGTTTTTT.